This T cell receptor beta chain derives from a study of graft-versus-host responses after intestinal transplantation. Study-wide context: All of the recipients had induction that used anti-thymocyte globulin, then tacrolimus and steroids for about 3 years.

This clone was seen a handful of times. Broader study findings: Association was observed between peak circulating GvH clone levels and early post-transplant HvG declines. Allograft graft-versus-host to host-versus-graft clonal ratios ran high in patients with graft-donor T cell macrochimerism.

At the end of the reaction, proliferating CFSE-low CD3+CD4+ and CD3+CD8+ responders were sorted. The V gene's germline CDR1 is SGHDT and CDR2 YYEEEE. Trimming pared 3 bases from V and 1 base from J, leaving 10 bases between. This CDR3 comprises 14 residues. The method was immunoSEQ multiplex PCR; TCRdb's version includes in-frame clones alone and lacks a portion of them. The sample contains 10,000 or so clones, less than 35% of which appear only once. V gene TRBV5-6 combines with J gene TRBJ1-1, with D uncertain. The sample consisted of alloreactive CD4+ T cells from a mixed lymphocyte reaction culture, taken before intestinal transplant. Subset noted: CFSE-low proliferating T cells sorted from approximately 6-day pre-transplant mixed lymphocyte reaction (GvH or HvG direction). This clonotype was obtained from a human patient who received an intestinal transplant. DNA for the CDR3: TGTGCCAGCAGCTATGGACGGCCGAACACTGAAGCTTTCTTT. This gives the protein CASSYGRPNTEAFF.